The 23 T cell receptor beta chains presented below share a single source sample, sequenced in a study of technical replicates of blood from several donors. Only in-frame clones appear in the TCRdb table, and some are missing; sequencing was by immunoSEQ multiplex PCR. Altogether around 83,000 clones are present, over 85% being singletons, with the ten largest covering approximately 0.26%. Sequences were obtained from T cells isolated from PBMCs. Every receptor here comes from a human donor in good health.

This CDR3 is CASSLRLAGLQETQYF. The CDR3 nucleotides read TGTGCCAGCAGTCTCCGACTAGCGGGGCTACAAGAGACCCAGTACTTC. The rearrangement links TRBV2 to TRBJ2-5; TRBD2 matches at 11 bases. The CDR3 consists of 16 residues. V shed 5 bases and J 2 bases; nucleotides not matched to a gene: 7. Germline V CDR1 and CDR2: SNHLY, FYNNEI.

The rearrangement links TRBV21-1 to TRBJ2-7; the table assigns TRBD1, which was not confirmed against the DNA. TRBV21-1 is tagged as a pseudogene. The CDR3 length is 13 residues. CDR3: CASSEQGLREQYF. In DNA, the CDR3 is TGTGCCAGCAGCGAACAGGGCTTACGCGAGCAGTACTTC.

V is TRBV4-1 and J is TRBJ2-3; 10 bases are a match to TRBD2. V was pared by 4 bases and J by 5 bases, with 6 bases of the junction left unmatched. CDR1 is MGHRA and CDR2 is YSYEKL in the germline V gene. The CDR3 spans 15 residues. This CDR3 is CASSLAGGGGDTQYF. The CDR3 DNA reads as TGCGCCAGCAGCCTAGCGGGAGGAGGTGGAGATACGCAGTATTTT.

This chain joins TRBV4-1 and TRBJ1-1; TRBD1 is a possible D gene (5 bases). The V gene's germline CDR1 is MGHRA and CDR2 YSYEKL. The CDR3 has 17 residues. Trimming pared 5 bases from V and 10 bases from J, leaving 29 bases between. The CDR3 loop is CASSELAGEIDPPTAFF. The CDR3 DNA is TGCGCCAGCAGCGAACTCGCGGGGGAGATCGACCCTCCGACAGCTTTCTTT.

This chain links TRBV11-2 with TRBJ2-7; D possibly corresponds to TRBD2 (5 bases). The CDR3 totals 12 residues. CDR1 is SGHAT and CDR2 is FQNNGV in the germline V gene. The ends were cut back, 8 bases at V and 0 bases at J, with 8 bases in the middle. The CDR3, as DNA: TGTGCCAGCCGAGGGAGCTCCTACGAGCAGTACTTC. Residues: CASRGSSYEQYF. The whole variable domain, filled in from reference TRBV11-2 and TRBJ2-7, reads EAGVAQSPRYKIIEKRQSVAFWCNPISGHATLYWYQQILGQGPKLLIQFQNNGVVDDSQLPKDRFSAERLKGVDSTLKIQPAKLEDSAVYLCASRGSSYEQYFGPGTRLTVT.

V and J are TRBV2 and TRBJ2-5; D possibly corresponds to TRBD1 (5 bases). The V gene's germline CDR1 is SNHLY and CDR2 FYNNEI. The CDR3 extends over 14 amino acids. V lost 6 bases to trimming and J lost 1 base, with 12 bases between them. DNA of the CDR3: TGTGCCAGCAGAACACAGGTATTCCAAGAGACCCAGTACTTC. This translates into CASRTQVFQETQYF.

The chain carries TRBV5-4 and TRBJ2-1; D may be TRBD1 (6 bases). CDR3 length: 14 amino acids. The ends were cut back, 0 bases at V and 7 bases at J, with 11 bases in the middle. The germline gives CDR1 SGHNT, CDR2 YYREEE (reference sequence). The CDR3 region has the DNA TGTGCCAGCAGCTTGGTGCAGGGGAAGAATGAGCAGTTCTTC. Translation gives CASSLVQGKNEQFF.

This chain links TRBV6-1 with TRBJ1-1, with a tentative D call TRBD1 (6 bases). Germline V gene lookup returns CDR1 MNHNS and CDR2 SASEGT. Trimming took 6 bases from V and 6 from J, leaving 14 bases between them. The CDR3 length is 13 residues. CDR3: CASRVHRASEAFF. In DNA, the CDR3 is TGTGCCAGCAGGGTACACAGGGCTTCTGAAGCTTTCTTT.

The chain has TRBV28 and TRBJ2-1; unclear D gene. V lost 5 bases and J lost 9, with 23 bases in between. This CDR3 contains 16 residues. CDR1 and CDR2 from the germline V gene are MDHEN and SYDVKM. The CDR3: CASSAHSGSITGEQFF. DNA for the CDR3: TGTGCCAGCAGTGCCCACTCCGGGTCGATAACGGGTGAGCAGTTCTTC.

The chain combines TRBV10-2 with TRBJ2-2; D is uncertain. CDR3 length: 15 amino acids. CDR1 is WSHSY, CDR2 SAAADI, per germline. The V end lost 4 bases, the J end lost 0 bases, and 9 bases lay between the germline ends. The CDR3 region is CASSVSSANTGELFF. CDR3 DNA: TGCGCCAGCAGTGTGTCCAGCGCGAACACCGGGGAGCTGTTTTTT.

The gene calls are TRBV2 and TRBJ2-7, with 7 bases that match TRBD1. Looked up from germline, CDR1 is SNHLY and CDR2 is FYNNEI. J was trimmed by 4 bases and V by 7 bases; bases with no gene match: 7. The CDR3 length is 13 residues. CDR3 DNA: TGTGCCAGCAACGGACAGGTTTCATACGAGCAGTACTTC. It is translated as CASNGQVSYEQYF.

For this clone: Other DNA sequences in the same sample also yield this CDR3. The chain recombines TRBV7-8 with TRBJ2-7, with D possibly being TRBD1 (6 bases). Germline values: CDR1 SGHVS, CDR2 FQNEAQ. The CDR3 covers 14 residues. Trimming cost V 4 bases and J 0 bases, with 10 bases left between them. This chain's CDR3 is CASSSNRDSYEQYF. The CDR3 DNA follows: TGTGCCAGCAGCTCAAACAGGGACTCCTACGAGCAGTACTTC.

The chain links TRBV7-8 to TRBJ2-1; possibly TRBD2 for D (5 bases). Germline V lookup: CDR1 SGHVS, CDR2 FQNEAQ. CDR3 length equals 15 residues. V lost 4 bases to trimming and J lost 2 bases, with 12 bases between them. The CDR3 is CASSSKRVAYNEQFF. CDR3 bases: TGTGCCAGCAGCTCCAAGAGGGTGGCCTACAATGAGCAGTTCTTC.

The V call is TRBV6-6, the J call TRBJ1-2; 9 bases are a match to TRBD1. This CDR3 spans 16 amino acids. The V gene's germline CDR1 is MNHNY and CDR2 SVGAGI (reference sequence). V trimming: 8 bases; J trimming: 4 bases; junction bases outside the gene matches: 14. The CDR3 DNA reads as TGTGCCAGCTGGGAGGGACAGGGTCTCCGAGGCTATGGCTACACCTTC. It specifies CASWEGQGLRGYGYTF.

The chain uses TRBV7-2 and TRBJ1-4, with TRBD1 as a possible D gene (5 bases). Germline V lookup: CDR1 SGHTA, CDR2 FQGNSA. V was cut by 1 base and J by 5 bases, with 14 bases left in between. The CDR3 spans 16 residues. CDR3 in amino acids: CASSLVSWAGNEKLFF. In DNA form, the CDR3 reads TGTGCCAGCAGCTTAGTTTCGTGGGCAGGGAATGAAAAACTGTTTTTT. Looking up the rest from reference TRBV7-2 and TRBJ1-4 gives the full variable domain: GAGVSQSPSNKVTEKGKDVELRCDPISGHTALYWYRQSLGQGLEFLIYFQGNSAPDKSGLPSDRFSAERTGGSVSTLTIQRTQQEDSAVYLCASSLVSWAGNEKLFFGSGTQLSVL.

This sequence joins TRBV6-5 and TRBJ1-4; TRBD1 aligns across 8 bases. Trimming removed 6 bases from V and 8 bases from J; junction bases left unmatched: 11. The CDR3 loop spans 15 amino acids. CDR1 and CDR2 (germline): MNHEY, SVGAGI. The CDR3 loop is CASRSDRGRGEKLFF. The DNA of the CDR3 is TGTGCCAGCAGGTCCGACAGGGGTAGAGGCGAAAAACTGTTTTTT.

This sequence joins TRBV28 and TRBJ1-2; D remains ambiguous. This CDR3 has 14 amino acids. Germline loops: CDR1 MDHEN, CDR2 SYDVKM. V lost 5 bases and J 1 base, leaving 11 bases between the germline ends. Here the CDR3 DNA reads TGTGCCAGCAGTCCGGGGAGGATTAACTATGGCTACACCTTC. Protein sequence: CASSPGRINYGYTF.

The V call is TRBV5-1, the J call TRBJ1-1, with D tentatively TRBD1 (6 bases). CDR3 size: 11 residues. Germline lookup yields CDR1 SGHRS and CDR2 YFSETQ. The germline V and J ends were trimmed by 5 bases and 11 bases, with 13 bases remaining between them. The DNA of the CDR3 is TGCGCCAGCAGGGCCGGTAGGGGGGCTTTCTTT. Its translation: CASRAGRGAFF.

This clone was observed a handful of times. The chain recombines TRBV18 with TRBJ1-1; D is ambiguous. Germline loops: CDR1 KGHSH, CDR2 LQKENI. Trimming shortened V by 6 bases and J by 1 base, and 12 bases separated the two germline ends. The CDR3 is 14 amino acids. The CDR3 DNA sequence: TGTGCCAGCTCCCAAAAGTCGGGGAACACTGAAGCTTTCTTT. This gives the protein CASSQKSGNTEAFF.

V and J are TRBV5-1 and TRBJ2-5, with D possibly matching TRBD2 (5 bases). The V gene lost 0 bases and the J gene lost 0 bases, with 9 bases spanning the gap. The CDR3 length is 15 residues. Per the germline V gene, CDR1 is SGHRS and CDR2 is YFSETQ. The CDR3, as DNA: TGCGCCAGCAGCTTGGAGAGAGGGTACCAAGAGACCCAGTACTTC. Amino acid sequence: CASSLERGYQETQYF.

The CDR3 here is CASSLRRGKSYEQYF. For the CDR3, the DNA is TGTGCCAGCAGCTTAAGGCGGGGGAAATCCTACGAGCAGTACTTC. This chain connects TRBV13 to TRBJ2-7; TRBD2 matches at 7 bases. J lost 1 base, V lost 2 bases, and 5 bases had no gene match. The CDR3 consists of 15 residues. Germline CDR1 reads PRHDT; CDR2 reads FYEKMQ (reference sequence).

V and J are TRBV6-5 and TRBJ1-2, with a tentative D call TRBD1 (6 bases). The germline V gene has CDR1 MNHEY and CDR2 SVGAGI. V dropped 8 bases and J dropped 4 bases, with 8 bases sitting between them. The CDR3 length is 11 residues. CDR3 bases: TGTGCCAGCCGGGACACCTATGGCTACACCTTC. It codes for CASRDTYGYTF.

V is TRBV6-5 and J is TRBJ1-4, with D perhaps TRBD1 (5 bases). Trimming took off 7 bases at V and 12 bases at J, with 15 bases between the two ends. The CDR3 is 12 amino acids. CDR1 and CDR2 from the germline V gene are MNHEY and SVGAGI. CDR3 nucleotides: TGTGCCAGCACCCATGTAGGGGAAGAACTGTTTTTT. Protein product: CASTHVGEELFF.